This T cell receptor beta chain comes out of a study of identical twins. Via MiXCR, TCRdb re-called the 5' RACE reads, giving one row per CDR3 protein. Of a few hundred thousand distinct CDR3 sequences in the sample, about 24% were seen once. The germline CDR1 and CDR2 sequences are SGHAT and FQDESV (reference sequence). CDR3 size: 16 residues. Trimming removed 8 bases at V and 0 bases at J, with 17 bases between. Another study also made use of these data, one on T cells expressing NK-cell markers.

The receptor was isolated from a woman under 30 in good health. The sequenced sample was CD4+ T cells sorted from blood. This rearrangement joins TRBV11-1 to TRBJ2-1; no reliable D call. The CDR3 spells CASGLTPLSSYNEQFF. CDR3 nucleotide sequence: TGTGCCAGCGGTTTGACTCCCCTCAGCTCCTACAATGAGCAGTTCTTC.